Following are 16 T cell receptor beta chains from one sample sequenced in a study of CD8 T cells in Susac syndrome. After extraction with the RNeasy kit, about 0.5 to 1 ug of the RNA was reverse transcribed using random hexamers. TCRdb passed the immunoSEQ multiplex PCR reads through MiXCR, listing each CDR3 protein once. There are about 200,000 distinct CDR3 sequences in the sample; about 91% occur only once, and 0.085% to 0.1% lies in the top ten. The specimen was CD4+ T cells from PBMCs. The receptors originated from a human donor with Susac syndrome.

The chain employs TRBV6-5 and TRBJ1-2; 7 bases match TRBD1. V was clipped by 5 bases and J by 8 bases; unmatched bases: 14. Per germline, CDR1 MNHEY and CDR2 SVGAGI. CDR3 size: 15 residues. The CDR3 loop is CASSPGQDGSIGYTF. The DNA for the CDR3 is TGTGCCAGCAGTCCTGGACAGGACGGGAGTATAGGCTACACCTTC.

This chain uses TRBV6-2 or TRBV6-3 with TRBJ1-1; D remains unclear. The germline CDR1 and CDR2 sequences are MNHEY and SVGEGT. V lost 2 bases and J 5 bases, leaving 12 bases between the germline ends. The CDR3 is 14 amino acids. The CDR3: CASSYVGFGTEAFF. The DNA of the CDR3 is TGTGCCAGCAGTTACGTTGGTTTTGGGACTGAAGCTTTCTTT.

This chain connects TRBV19 to TRBJ1-1; maybe TRBD1 (6 bases). Trimming removed 6 bases from V and 3 bases from J, with 14 bases in between. The CDR3 is 14 residues long. Germline V lookup: CDR1 LNHDA, CDR2 SQIVND (reference sequence). CDR3 in amino acids: CASRDGGADTEAFF. The CDR3 nucleotides read TGTGCCAGTAGAGACGGGGGGGCGGACACTGAAGCTTTCTTT.

The chain recombines TRBV3-1 with TRBJ2-1, with 7 bases that match TRBD2. The CDR3 runs to 15 residues. The germline CDR1 and CDR2 sequences are LGHDT and YNNKEL (reference sequence). J was trimmed by 9 bases and V by 0 bases; bases with no gene match: 8. The DNA for the CDR3 is TGTGCCAGCAGCCAAGATAATAGCGGGCGCGGTGAGCAGTTCTTC. It encodes CASSQDNSGRGEQFF.

The chain joins TRBV2 to TRBJ2-2; D possibly corresponds to TRBD2 (6 bases). This CDR3 is built from 15 residues. CDR1 and CDR2 from the germline V gene are SNHLY and FYNNEI. Trimming took 8 bases from V and 4 from J, leaving 17 bases between them. CDR3 sequence (DNA): TGTGCCAGCGGAGGGGCCTCGAGTGGCACCGGGGAGCTGTTTTTT. This codes for CASGGASSGTGELFF. Supplemented by reference TRBV2 and TRBJ2-2, the full variable domain reads EPEVTQTPSHQVTQMGQEVILRCVPISNHLYFYWYRQILGQKVEFLVSFYNNEISEKSEIFDDQFSVERPDGSNFTLKIRSTKLEDSAMYFCASGGASSGTGELFFGEGSRLTVL.

The V and J genes are TRBV7-9 and TRBJ2-3; 12 bases fit TRBD2. The V gene end was trimmed by 2 bases and the J gene end by 6 bases; junction bases not matched to a gene: 3. The length of the CDR3 is 15 residues. The germline V gene encodes CDR1 SEHNR and CDR2 FQNEAQ (reference sequence). CDR3 loop: CASSLILAGGDTQYF. The CDR3 coding sequence is TGTGCCAGCAGCTTAATCCTAGCGGGGGGGGATACGCAGTATTTT.

This clonotype was observed once. The rearrangement links TRBV19 to TRBJ2-1; D is unresolved. This CDR3 has 15 residues. Germline V gives CDR1 LNHDA, CDR2 SQIVND (reference sequence). The V gene lost 0 bases and the J gene lost 4 bases, with 10 bases spanning the gap. CDR3 in DNA: TGTGCCAGTAGTATAGATTACGGAACTTACAATGAGCAGTTCTTC. This translates into CASSIDYGTYNEQFF.

The chain employs TRBV19 and TRBJ1-2, with D maybe TRBD1 (5 bases). CDR3 length: 15 amino acids. Trimming left V 9 bases short and J 3 bases short, with 20 bases between. CDR1 and CDR2 (germline): LNHDA, SQIVND (reference sequence). The DNA for the CDR3 is TGTGCCAGCCGGGACCGGGCCTACGACCACTATGGCTACACCTTC. It specifies CASRDRAYDHYGYTF. The variable domain in full, completed from reference TRBV19 and TRBJ1-2, reads DGGITQSPKYLFRKEGQNVTLSCEQNLNHDAMYWYRQDPGQGLRLIYYSQIVNDFQKGDIAEGYSVSREKKESFPLTVTSAQKNPTAFYLCASRDRAYDHYGYTFGSGTRLTVV.

The chain employs TRBV29-1 and TRBJ1-2; TRBD1 might be the D (5 bases). Trimming took off 3 bases at V and 4 bases at J, with 12 bases between the two ends. Germline-derived CDR1 and CDR2 are SQVTM and ANQGSEA. CDR3 length: 13 amino acids. The CDR3 loop reads CSVDGIGGYGYTF. The DNA for the CDR3 is TGCAGCGTTGATGGTATCGGGGGCTATGGCTACACCTTC.

This clonotype was counted once. The V and J genes are TRBV12-3 or TRBV12-4 and TRBJ2-3; D remains unclear. This CDR3 region has 13 residues. With 4 bases removed from V and 0 bases from J, the gap between germline ends came to 5 bases. In DNA form, the CDR3 reads TGTGCCAGCAGTTCTTATAGCACAGATACGCAGTATTTT. Translated: CASSSYSTDTQYF.

The rearrangement joins TRBV20-1 to TRBJ2-7, with TRBD2 matching over 7 bases. In germline, CDR1 is DFQATT, CDR2 SNEGSKA (reference sequence). The CDR3 totals 15 residues. The trim removed 0 bases at V and 4 bases at J, leaving 9 bases unmatched. The CDR3 is CSARDRAGALYEQYF. CDR3 nucleotide sequence: TGCAGTGCTAGAGATAGGGCGGGAGCTTTGTACGAGCAGTACTTC.

V usage is TRBV28 and J usage is TRBJ1-2, with TRBD1 identical over 7 bases. J gave up 4 bases and V 6 bases, and 2 bases lay outside the gene matches. The CDR3 runs to 12 residues. Per germline, CDR1 MDHEN and CDR2 SYDVKM. The CDR3 loop reads CASRGTVYGYTF. For the CDR3, the DNA is TGTGCCAGCAGGGGGACAGTCTATGGCTACACCTTC.

V gene TRBV5-1 combines with J gene TRBJ1-4; D unclear. Per the germline V gene, CDR1 is SGHRS and CDR2 is YFSETQ. V was clipped by 6 bases and J by 8 bases, with 14 bases between them. This CDR3 region has 13 residues. CDR3 nucleotide sequence: TGCGCCAGCACGGAAGGGAGCGGCGAAAAACTGTTTTTT. Protein product: CASTEGSGEKLFF.

The J gene is TRBJ2-1, the V gene TRBV24-1, with 7 bases that match TRBD2. V trimming: 4 bases; J trimming: 4 bases; junction bases outside the gene matches: 9. Germline CDR1 KGHDR, CDR2 SFDVKD. The CDR3 consists of 16 residues. The CDR3 protein is CATSDKRGSFYNEQFF. CDR3 coding DNA: TGTGCCACCAGTGACAAGCGGGGCTCGTTTTACAATGAGCAGTTCTTC.

The V and J genes are TRBV2 and TRBJ1-2, with D perhaps TRBD1 (5 bases). The CDR3 sequence is 16 residues long. V lost 0 bases, J lost 4 bases, and 15 bases lay in between. Germline V gives CDR1 SNHLY, CDR2 FYNNEI. In nucleotides, the CDR3 is TGTGCCAGCAGTGAAGCCTGGGGCACTCGAACCTATGGCTACACCTTC. Translated, it gives CASSEAWGTRTYGYTF.

The V and J genes are TRBV7-3 and TRBJ2-7; 9 bases align to TRBD1. This CDR3 has 16 amino acids. Germline assignment: CDR1 SGHTA and CDR2 FQGTGA. V shed 5 bases and J 7 bases; nucleotides not matched to a gene: 15. The CDR3 DNA follows: TGTGCCAGCAGCCCATTGGTGGGGACAGGGCCCCCTGAGCAGTACTTC. This sequence encodes CASSPLVGTGPPEQYF.